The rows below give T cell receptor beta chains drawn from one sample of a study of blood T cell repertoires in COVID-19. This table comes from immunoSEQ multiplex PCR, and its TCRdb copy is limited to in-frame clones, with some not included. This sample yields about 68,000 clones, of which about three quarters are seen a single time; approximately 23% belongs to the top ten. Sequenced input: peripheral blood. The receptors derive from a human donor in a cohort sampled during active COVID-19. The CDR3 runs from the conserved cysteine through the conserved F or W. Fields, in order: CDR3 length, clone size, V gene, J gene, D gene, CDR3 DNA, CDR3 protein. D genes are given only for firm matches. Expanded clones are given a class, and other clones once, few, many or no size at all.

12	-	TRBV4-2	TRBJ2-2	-	TGTGCCAGCAGCTCCCCCGCCGGGGAGCTGTTTTTT	CASSSPAGELFF
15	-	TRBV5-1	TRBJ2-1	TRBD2	TGCGCCAGCAGCTACGCCGGGACTAGGGCCGATGAGCAGTTCTTC	CASSYAGTRADEQFF
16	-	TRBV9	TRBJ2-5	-	TGTGCCAGCAGCGTAGGTGCTGCAGGGGCTAAAGAGACCCAGTACTTC	CASSVGAAGAKETQYF
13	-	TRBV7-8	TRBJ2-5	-	TGTGCCAGCAGCTTGGTTTCAGGAGAGACCCAGTACTTC	CASSLVSGETQYF
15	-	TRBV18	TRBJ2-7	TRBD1	TGTGCCAGCTCACCGGGACAGGGGGCCAGGTACGAGCAGTACTTC	CASSPGQGARYEQYF
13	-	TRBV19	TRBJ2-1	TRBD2	TGTGCCAGTAGTAAGTCTAGCGGTAATGAGCAGTTCTTC	CASSKSSGNEQFF
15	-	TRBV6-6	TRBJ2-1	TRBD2	TGTGCCAGCAGCCAGGGACTAGCTCCTAGCAATGAGCAGTTCTTC	CASSQGLAPSNEQFF
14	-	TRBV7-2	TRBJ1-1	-	TGTGCCAGCAGCCCGACGGGAGTGAACACTGAAGCTTTCTTT	CASSPTGVNTEAFF
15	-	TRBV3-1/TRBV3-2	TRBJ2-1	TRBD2	TGTGCCAGCAGCTCAATCGGGGGGGGTTGGAATGAGCAGTTCTTC	CASSSIGGGWNEQFF
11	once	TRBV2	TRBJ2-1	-	TGTGCCAGCGCCTTGAGTGGTGAGCAGTTCTTC	CASALSGEQFF
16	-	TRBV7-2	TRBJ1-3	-	TGTGCCAGCAGCTTAGACAGGGTGCTCTCTGGAAACACCATATATTTT	CASSLDRVLSGNTIYF
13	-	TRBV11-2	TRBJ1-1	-	TGTGCCAGCAGCTTAAAAAGGGGGACTGAAGCTTTCTTT	CASSLKRGTEAFF
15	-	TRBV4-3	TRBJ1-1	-	TGCGCCAGCAGCCAAGTTGACAGAGTTAACACTGAAGCTTTCTTT	CASSQVDRVNTEAFF
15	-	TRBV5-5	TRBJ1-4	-	TGTGCCAGCAGCTTTAGAGGTGCAACTAATGAAAAACTGTTTTTT	CASSFRGATNEKLFF
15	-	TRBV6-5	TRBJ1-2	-	TGTGCCAGCAGGTATACCGGATCGGCGGCCTATGGCTACACCTTC	CASRYTGSAAYGYTF
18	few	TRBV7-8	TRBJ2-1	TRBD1	TGTGCCAGCAGCTACCCCCGGCGGACAGGGGGCGCCTTCAATGAGCAGTTCTTC	CASSYPRRTGGAFNEQFF
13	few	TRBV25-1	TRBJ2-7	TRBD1	TGTGCCAGCAGTCCTGGACAGGGCTACGAGCAGTACTTC	CASSPGQGYEQYF
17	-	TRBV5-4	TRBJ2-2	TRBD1	TGTGCCAGCAGCCCAGGGACAGGGGAGGTGAACACCGGGGAGCTGTTTTTT	CASSPGTGEVNTGELFF
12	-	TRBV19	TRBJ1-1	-	TGTGCCAGTAGTATTGGCGTCAGGGAAGCTTTCTTT	CASSIGVREAFF
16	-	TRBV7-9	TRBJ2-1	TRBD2	TGTGCCAGCAGCCCACAGGGTCTAGCGGGGGGCAATGAGCAGTTCTTC	CASSPQGLAGGNEQFF
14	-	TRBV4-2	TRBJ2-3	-	TGTGCCAGCAGCCAAAGGCTAGCGTCCGATACGCAGTATTTT	CASSQRLASDTQYF
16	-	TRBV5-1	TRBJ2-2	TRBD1	TGCGCCAGCAGCTTGGTACAGGGGGCCGACACCGGGGAGCTGTTTTTT	CASSLVQGADTGELFF
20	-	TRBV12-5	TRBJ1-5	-	TGTGCTAGTGGCAGGATACCTCACCAGGGAAGGATTCTGAGCAATCAGCCCCAGCATTTT	CASGRIPHQGRILSNQPQHF
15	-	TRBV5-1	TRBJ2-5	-	TGCGCCAGCAGCATAGGACAGTCAAGAGGAGAGACCCAGTACTTC	CASSIGQSRGETQYF
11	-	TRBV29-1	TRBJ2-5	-	TGCAGCATGGGGGCGCAGGAGACCCAGTACTTC	CSMGAQETQYF
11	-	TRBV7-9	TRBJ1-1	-	TGTGCCAGCGACTTGGGCACTGAAGCTTTCTTT	CASDLGTEAFF
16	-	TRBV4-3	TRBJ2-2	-	TGCGCCAGCAGCCAAGACTCGACTGCGAACACCGGGGAGCTGTTTTTT	CASSQDSTANTGELFF
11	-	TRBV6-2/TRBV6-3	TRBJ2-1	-	TGTGCCACCAGTGCGGTGAATGAGCAGTTCTTC	CATSAVNEQFF
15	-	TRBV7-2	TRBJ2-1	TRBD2	TGTGCCAGCAGCCCAGAGACTAGCGGCTACAATGAGCAGTTCTTC	CASSPETSGYNEQFF
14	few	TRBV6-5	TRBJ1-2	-	TGTGCCAGCAGTTACGAGACAGGCTCGTATGGCTACACCTTC	CASSYETGSYGYTF
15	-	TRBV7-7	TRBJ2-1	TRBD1	TGTGCTAGCAGCAAGGGACAGGGAGGCCACAATGAGCAGTTCTTC	CASSKGQGGHNEQFF
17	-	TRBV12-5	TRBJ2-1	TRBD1	TGTGCTAGTGGTTTGCGGTCGACAGGGGGTCTTAAGAATGAGCAGTTCTTC	CASGLRSTGGLKNEQFF
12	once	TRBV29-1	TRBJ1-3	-	TGCAGCGTTAGGAGCTCTGGAAACACCATATATTTT	CSVRSSGNTIYF
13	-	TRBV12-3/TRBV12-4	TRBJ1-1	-	TGTGCCAGCAGTTTTACTGGCGGGACTGAAGCTTTCTTT	CASSFTGGTEAFF
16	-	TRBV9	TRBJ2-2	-	TGTGCCAGCAGCGTAAGACAGGCCTCGAACACCGGGGAGCTGTTTTTT	CASSVRQASNTGELFF
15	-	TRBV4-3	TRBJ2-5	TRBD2	TGCGCCAGCAGCCAGGGACTAGCGGGAGCAGAGACCCAGTACTTC	CASSQGLAGAETQYF
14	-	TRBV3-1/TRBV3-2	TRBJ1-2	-	TGTGCCAGCAGCCCGTCGGCAGGGCAATATGGCTACACCTTC	CASSPSAGQYGYTF
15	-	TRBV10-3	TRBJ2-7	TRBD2	TGTGCCATCAAGGAGACTAGCGGGACGTCCTACGAGCAGTACTTC	CAIKETSGTSYEQYF
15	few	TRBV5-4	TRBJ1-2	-	TGTGCCAGCTTAGATATGGGCAGTTGGGACTATGGCTACACCTTC	CASLDMGSWDYGYTF
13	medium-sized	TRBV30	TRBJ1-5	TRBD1	TGTGCCTGGAGTGCACAGGGGAACCAGCCCCAGCATTTT	CAWSAQGNQPQHF
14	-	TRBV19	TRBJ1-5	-	TGTGCCAGTGGGGGGACCGGGGGTAATCAGCCCCAGCATTTT	CASGGTGGNQPQHF
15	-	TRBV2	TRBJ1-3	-	TGTGCCAGCAGTGAAGGGCCCCGCTCTGGAAACACCATATATTTT	CASSEGPRSGNTIYF
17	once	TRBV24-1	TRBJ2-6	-	TGTGCCACCAGTGGGGGACACGGGGACTCTGGGGCCAACGTCCTGACTTTC	CATSGGHGDSGANVLTF
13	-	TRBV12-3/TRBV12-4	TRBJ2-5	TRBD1	TGTGCCAGCACCGGGGCAGGGGGCGAGACCCAGTACTTC	CASTGAGGETQYF
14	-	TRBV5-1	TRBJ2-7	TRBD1	TGCGCCAGCAGCTTGGAACAGGGGGCGGGTGAGCAGTACTTC	CASSLEQGAGEQYF